Presented here are 4 T cell receptor beta chains from one specimen sequenced in a study of a mutant IDH1 vaccine in newly diagnosed glioma. Sequenced by immunoSEQ multiplex PCR; TCRdb stores in-frame clones only, minus some. The sample yields over 45,000 clones, approximately 91% seen once. Time point indicated: baseline, week 1 (first vaccination visit). Treatment given: pre-vaccination baseline after standard-of-care therapy. The sample consisted of PBMCs, taken from a glioma patient treated with radiotherapy, temozolomide or both. These receptors came from a man aged 50 to 59 with glioma.

The chain is built from TRBV1 and TRBJ1-1; the table gives TRBD1 as D, unverified against the DNA. TRBV1 is recorded as a pseudogene. The CDR3 runs to 16 residues. CDR3 amino acids: CTSSQVGGYLNTEAFF. The CDR3 DNA follows: TGCACCAGCAGCCAAGTAGGGGGCTATCTGAACACTGAAGCTTTCTTT.

The genes are TRBV7-2 and TRBJ2-5; D is perhaps TRBD2 (6 bases). The CDR3 totals 16 residues. The germline V gene has CDR1 SGHTA and CDR2 FQGNSA. With 3 bases removed from V and 2 bases from J, the gap between germline ends came to 16 bases. In nucleotides, the CDR3 is TGTGCCAGCAGCTTCCCGGTTCTAGCGCCTCAAGAGACCCAGTACTTC. It encodes CASSFPVLAPQETQYF.

The V call is TRBV11-2, the J call TRBJ1-2; perhaps TRBD1 as D (6 bases). Germline V gene data show CDR1 as SGHAT and CDR2 as FQNNGV. The ends were cut back, 8 bases at V and 6 bases at J, with 13 bases in the middle. The CDR3 spans 12 residues. In nucleotides, the CDR3 is TGTGCCAGCGGTGAGAACAGGGATGGCTACACCTTC. It specifies CASGENRDGYTF.

The V and J genes are TRBV28 and TRBJ1-5, with a possible D match to TRBD1 (5 bases). The CDR3 extends over 14 amino acids. The germline CDR1 and CDR2 sequences are MDHEN and SYDVKM. V lost 4 bases to trimming and J lost 4 bases, with 11 bases between them. In nucleotides, the CDR3 is TGTGCCAGCAGTTCCCCGGGGGGAAATCAGCCCCAGCATTTT. Translation gives CASSSPGGNQPQHF.